This TCR beta chain stems from a study of HIV-infected patients and healthy controls. No cell fractionation was done, so the repertoire covers all unsorted peripheral blood T cells. A remark on this clonotype: A read error is possible here, since a much larger clone lies one base away.

Looked up from germline, CDR1 is SGHVS and CDR2 is FNYEAQ. Trimming removed 0 bases at V and 3 bases at J, with 12 bases between. The CDR3 extends over 16 amino acids. cDNA was made from 500 ng RNA using alpha and beta constant primers. Using multiplexing indices, alpha and beta chain libraries were generated apart by chain-specific third strand synthesis. MiXCR, run by TCRdb on the 5' RACE reads, gives a single entry per CDR3 protein. The sample lists around 13,000 distinct CDR3 sequences; about 10% were seen once. The sequence was obtained from an adult in good health. This chain connects TRBV7-6 to TRBJ1-3; D remains ambiguous. Sequences were obtained from blood. CDR3 region: CASSLAGSSFGNTIYF. The CDR3 DNA sequence: TGTGCCAGCAGCTTAGCGGGGTCGAGCTTTGGAAACACCATATATTTT. The variable domain in full, completed from reference TRBV7-6 and TRBJ1-3, reads GAGVSQSPRYKVTKRGQDVALRCDPISGHVSLYWYRQALGQGPEFLTYFNYEAQQDKSGLPNDRFSAERPEGSISTLTIQRTEQRDSAMYRCASSLAGSSFGNTIYFGEGSWLTVV.